This TCR beta chain stems from a study of blood T cell repertoires in COVID-19. Looking at the study overall: COVID-19 samples from acute and convalescent phases originated in the United States, Italy and Spain.

Original handling: Estimates of nucleated cell counts were drawn from the amplification of reference gene primers. Libraries were prepared by immunoSEQ multiplex PCR; TCRdb keeps only in-frame clonotypes and omits some of them. The V and J calls and the clone size are those of that table, but D and trimming were determined from the DNA. The sample includes 360,000 or so clones, roughly nine tenths of them seen just once. Trimming pared 6 bases from V and 0 bases from J, leaving 13 bases between. The CDR3 is 15 residues long. Germline V gene lookup returns CDR1 KGHDR and CDR2 SFDVKD. The sequence was obtained from an older woman with COVID-19, enrolled during active disease. The sample was peripheral blood. V is TRBV24-1 and J is TRBJ2-5; tentatively, D is TRBD2 (7 bases). The CDR3 here is CATSPGGQNQETQYF. Here the CDR3 DNA reads TGTGCCACCAGTCCCGGGGGGCAGAACCAAGAGACCCAGTACTTC.